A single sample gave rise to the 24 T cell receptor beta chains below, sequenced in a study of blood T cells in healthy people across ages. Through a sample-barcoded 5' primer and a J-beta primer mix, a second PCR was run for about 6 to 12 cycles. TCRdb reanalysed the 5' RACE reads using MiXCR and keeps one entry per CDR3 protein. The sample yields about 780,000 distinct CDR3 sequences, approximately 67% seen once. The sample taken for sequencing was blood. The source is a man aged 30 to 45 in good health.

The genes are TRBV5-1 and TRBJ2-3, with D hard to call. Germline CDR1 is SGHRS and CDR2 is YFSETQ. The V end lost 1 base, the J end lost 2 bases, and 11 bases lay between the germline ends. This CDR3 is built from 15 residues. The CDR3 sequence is CASSLIGDFTDTQYF. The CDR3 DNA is TGCGCCAGCAGCTTGATTGGGGATTTCACAGATACGCAGTATTTT.

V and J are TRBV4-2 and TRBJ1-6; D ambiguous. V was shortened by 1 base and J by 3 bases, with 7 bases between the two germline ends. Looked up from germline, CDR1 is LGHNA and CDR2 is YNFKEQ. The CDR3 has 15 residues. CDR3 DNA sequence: TGTGCCAGCAGCCAAGGTAGTGGCTATAATTCACCCCTCCACTTT. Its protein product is CASSQGSGYNSPLHF.

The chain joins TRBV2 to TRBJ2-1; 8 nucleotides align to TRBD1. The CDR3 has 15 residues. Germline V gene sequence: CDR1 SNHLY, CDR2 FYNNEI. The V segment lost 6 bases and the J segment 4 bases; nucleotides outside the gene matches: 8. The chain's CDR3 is CASRAGTGDYNEQFF. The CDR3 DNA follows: TGTGCCAGCAGGGCCGGGACAGGTGATTACAATGAGCAGTTCTTC.

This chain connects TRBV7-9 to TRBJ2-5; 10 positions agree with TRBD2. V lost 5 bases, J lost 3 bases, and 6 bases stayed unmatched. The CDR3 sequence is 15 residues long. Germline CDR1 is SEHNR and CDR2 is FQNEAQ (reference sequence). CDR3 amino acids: CASSTLLAGKETQYF. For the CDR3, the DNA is TGTGCCAGCAGCACACTACTAGCGGGAAAAGAGACCCAGTACTTC.

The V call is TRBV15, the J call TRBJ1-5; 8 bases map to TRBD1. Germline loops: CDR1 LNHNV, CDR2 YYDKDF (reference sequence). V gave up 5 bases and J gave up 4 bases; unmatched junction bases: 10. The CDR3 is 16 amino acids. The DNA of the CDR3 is TGTGCCACCAGCGGCAGAACAGGGGGATGGAATCAGCCCCAGCATTTT. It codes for CATSGRTGGWNQPQHF.

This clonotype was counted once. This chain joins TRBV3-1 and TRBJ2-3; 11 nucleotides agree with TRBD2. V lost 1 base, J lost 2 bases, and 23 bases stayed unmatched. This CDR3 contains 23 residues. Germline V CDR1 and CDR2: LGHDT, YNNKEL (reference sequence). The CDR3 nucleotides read TGTGCCAGCAGCCAAGTCAGGTTGGGTCTAGCGGGGGGTTCACCACACTCCACAGATACGCAGTATTTT. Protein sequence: CASSQVRLGLAGGSPHSTDTQYF.

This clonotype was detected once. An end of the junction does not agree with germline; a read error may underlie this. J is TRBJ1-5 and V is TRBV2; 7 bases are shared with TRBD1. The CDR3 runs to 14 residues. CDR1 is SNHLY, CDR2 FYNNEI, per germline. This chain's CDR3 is CASRGQVSSQPQHF. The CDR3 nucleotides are TGTGCCAGCAGAGGACAGGTTAGCAGTCAGCCCCAGCATTTT.

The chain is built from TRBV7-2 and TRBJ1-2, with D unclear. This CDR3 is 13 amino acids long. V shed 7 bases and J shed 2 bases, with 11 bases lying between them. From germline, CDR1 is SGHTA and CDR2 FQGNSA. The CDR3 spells CASTKVRNYGYTF. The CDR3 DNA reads TGTGCCAGCACGAAAGTTAGAAACTATGGCTACACCTTC.

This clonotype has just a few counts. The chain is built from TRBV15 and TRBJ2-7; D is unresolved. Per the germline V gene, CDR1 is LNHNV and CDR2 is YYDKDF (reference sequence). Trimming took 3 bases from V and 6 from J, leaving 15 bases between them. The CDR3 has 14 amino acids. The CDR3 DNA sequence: TGTGCCACCAGCAGCCCCGTGACGGGCCTCGAGCAGTACTTC. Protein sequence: CATSSPVTGLEQYF. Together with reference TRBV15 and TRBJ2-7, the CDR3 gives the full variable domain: DAMVIQNPRYQVTQFGKPVTLSCSQTLNHNVMYWYQQKSSQAPKLLFHYYDKDFNNEADTPDNFQSRRPNTSFCFLDIRSPGLGDTAMYLCATSSPVTGLEQYFGPGTRLTVT.

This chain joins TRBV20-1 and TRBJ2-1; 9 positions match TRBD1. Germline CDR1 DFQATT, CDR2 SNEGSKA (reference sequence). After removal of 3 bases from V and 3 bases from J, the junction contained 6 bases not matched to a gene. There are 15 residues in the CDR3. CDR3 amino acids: CSASSGTGFYNEQFF. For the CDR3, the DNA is TGCAGTGCTAGTTCCGGGACAGGGTTCTACAATGAGCAGTTCTTC.

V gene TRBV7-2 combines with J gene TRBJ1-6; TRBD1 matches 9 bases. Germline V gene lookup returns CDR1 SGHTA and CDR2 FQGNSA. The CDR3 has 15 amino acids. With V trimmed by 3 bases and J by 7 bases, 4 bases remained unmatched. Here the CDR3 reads CASSFTGTGNSPLHF. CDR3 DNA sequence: TGTGCCAGCAGCTTTACCGGGACAGGGAATTCACCCCTCCACTTT.

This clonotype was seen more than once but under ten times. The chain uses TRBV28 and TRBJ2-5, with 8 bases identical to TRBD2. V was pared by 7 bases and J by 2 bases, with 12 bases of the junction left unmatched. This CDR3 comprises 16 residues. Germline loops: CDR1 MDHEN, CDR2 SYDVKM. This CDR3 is CASTNEGVAGQETQYF. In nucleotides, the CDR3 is TGTGCCAGCACCAATGAGGGAGTAGCGGGGCAAGAGACCCAGTACTTC.

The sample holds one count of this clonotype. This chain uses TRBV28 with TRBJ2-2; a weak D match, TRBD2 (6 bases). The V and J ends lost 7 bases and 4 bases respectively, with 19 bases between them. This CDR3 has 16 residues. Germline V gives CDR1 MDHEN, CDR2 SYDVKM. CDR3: CASNYLGRGGTGELFF. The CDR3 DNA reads TGTGCCAGCAACTATCTCGGGCGGGGCGGCACCGGGGAGCTGTTTTTT.

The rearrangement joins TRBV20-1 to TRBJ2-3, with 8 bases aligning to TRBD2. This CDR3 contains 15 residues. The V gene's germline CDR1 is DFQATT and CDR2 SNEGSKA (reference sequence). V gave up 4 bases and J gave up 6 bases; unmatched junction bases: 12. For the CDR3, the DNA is TGCAGTGCTACTTTGGGACTAGGGTTCGAGGATACGCAGTATTTT. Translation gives CSATLGLGFEDTQYF.

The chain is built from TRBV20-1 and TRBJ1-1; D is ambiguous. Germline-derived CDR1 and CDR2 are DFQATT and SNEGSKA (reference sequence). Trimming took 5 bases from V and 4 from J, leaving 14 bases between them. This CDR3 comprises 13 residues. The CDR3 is CSASGLWGTEAFF. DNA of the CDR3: TGCAGTGCTTCGGGCCTCTGGGGCACTGAAGCTTTCTTT.

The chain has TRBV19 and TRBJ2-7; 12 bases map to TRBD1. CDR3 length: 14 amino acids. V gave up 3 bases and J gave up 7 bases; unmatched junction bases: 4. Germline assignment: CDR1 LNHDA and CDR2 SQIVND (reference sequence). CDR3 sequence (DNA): TGTGCCAGTAGTATGGGACAGGGGGCTGGAGAGCAGTACTTC. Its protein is CASSMGQGAGEQYF.

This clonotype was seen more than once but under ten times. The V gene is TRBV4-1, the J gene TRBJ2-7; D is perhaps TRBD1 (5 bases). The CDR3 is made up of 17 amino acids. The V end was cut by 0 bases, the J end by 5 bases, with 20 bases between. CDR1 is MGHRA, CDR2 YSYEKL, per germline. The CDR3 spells CASSQDFRGRVSHEQYF. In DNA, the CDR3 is TGCGCCAGCAGCCAAGATTTTAGGGGAAGGGTAAGCCACGAGCAGTACTTC.

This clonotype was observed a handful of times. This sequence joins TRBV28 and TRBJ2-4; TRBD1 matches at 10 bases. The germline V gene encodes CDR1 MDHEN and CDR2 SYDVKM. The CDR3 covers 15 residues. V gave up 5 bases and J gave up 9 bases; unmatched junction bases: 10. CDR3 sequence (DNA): TGTGCCAGCAGTCCGGACAGGGGGTTCTACGGCATTCAGTACTTC. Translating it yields CASSPDRGFYGIQYF.

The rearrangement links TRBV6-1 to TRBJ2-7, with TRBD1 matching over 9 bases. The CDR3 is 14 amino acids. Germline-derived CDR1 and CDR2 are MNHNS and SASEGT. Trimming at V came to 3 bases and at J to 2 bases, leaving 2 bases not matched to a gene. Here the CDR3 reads CASSDWDRAYEQYF. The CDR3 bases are TGTGCCAGCAGTGATTGGGACAGGGCCTACGAGCAGTACTTC.

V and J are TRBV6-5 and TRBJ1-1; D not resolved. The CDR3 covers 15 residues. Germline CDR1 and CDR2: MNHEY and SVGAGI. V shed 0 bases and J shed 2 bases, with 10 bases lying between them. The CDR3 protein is CASSYSIAANTEAFF. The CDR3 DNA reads TGTGCCAGCAGTTACTCGATTGCAGCCAACACTGAAGCTTTCTTT.

The CDR3 protein is CASSSLSHGYEQFF. For the CDR3, the DNA is TGTGCCAGCAGCTCGCTTTCACATGGCTATGAGCAGTTCTTC. The chain is built from TRBV11-3 and TRBJ2-1; D ambiguous. CDR1 SGHNT and CDR2 YENEEA come from the germline V gene. With 4 bases removed from V and 8 bases from J, the gap between germline ends came to 15 bases. The CDR3 is 14 residues long.

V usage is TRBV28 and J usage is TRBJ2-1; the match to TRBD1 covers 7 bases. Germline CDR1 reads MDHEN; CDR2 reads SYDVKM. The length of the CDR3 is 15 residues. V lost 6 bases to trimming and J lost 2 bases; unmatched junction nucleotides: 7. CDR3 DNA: TGTGCCAGCAGATCAGCCGGGACAGCCTACAATGAGCAGTTCTTC. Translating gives CASRSAGTAYNEQFF.

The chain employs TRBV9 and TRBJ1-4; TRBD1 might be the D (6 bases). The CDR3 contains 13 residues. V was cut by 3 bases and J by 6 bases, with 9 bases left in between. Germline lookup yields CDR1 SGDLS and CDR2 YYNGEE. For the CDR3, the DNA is TGTGCCAGCAGCGAGGGGGGGGATGAAAAACTGTTTTTT. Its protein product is CASSEGGDEKLFF.

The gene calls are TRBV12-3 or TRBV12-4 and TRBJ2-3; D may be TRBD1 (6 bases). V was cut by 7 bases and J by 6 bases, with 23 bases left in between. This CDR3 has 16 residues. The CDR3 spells CASTPPNRASVDTQYF. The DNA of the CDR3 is TGTGCCAGCACCCCACCCAACAGGGCGTCCGTGGATACGCAGTATTTT.